The clone carrying this T cell receptor (beta chain) came up a few times. Its antigen is unidentified. MiXCR, applied by TCRdb to the reads, yields one record per CDR3 protein. The table shows around 290,000 distinct CDR3 sequences, with around 25% occurring only once. CDR1 is MNHGY, CDR2 SAAAGT, per germline. This CDR3 is built from 15 residues. Trimming removed 2 bases at V and 2 bases at J, with 7 bases between. These data originate in a study of T cell repertoires in cytomegalovirus infection. Study observations and caveats: Dominating the ex vivo response were TCR beta clonotypes that were CMV-specific and HLA-C-restricted.

Sample: PBMCs. The sequence was collected from a human donor in good health (CMV status not recorded). Some clones in this sample may be carry-over from other donors' samples. The chain joins TRBV6-8 to TRBJ2-6; D not resolved. The chain's CDR3 is CASSYRVTGANVLTF. The DNA of the CDR3 is TGTGCCAGCAGTTACCGGGTAACTGGGGCCAACGTCCTGACTTTC.